This is a list of T cell receptor beta chains from one sample in a study of T cells in Graves' hyperthyroidism and ophthalmopathy. TCRdb analysed the multiplex PCR reads with MiXCR anew, one entry per CDR3 protein. The sample gives some 360,000 distinct CDR3 sequences, 18% of which show up once; 15% to 19% is in the top ten. Sequenced: blood. The receptors come from a middle-aged woman with Graves' ophthalmopathy. The CDR3 runs from the conserved cysteine through the conserved F or W. The D gene is left open where the match is weak. Clone size, where shown, is once, few, many, or a class for clones that have expanded.

>TRBD2|19|TRBV10-2|many|TRBJ2-7
TGCGCCAGCAGCCCCGCGGCTAGCGGGAGGGCCATCTTAAAGTACGAGCAGTACTTC
CASSPAASGRAILKYEQYF
>TRBD2|17|TRBV7-6|many|TRBJ2-7
TGTGCCAGCAGCTTAGAAGCGTCCGCTAGCGGGACATACGAGCAGTACTTC
CASSLEASASGTYEQYF
>.|13|TRBV18|many|TRBJ2-7
TGTGCCAGCTCACCCACCTCCATCTACGAGCAGTACTTC
CASSPTSIYEQYF
>TRBD1|13|TRBV13|many|TRBJ2-7
TGTGCCAGCAGCCCCGGGACAGGGGACGAGCAGTACTTC
CASSPGTGDEQYF
>.|16|TRBV15|many|TRBJ2-6
TGTGCCACCAGCAGAGATAGTGGGTCTGGGGCCAACGTCCTGACTTTC
CATSRDSGSGANVLTF
>.|15|TRBV12-3/TRBV12-4|many|TRBJ2-7
TGTGCCAGCAGCTCCGTGGGGCAGAAGACCTACGAGCAGTACTTC
CASSSVGQKTYEQYF
>.|18|TRBV13|many|TRBJ2-7
TGTGCCAGCAGTTCCACGACGGGGGCGCGGACACACCGCTACGAGCAGTACTTC
CASSSTTGARTHRYEQYF
>.|13|TRBV25-1|many|TRBJ1-2
TGTGCCAGCAGTGAACACATCAACTATGGCTACACCTTC
CASSEHINYGYTF
>.|14|TRBV5-8|few|TRBJ1-6
TGTGCCAGCAGCTTGGGGGGTAGTAATTCACCCCTCCACTTT
CASSLGGSNSPLHF
>.|12|TRBV11-2|.|TRBJ2-4
TGTGCCAGCAGCAGAGGGTTTGACATTCAGTACTTC
CASSRGFDIQYF
>TRBD1|14|TRBV19|.|TRBJ1-2
TGTGCCAGTAGTGATGACAGGGGAGGATATGGCTACACCTTC
CASSDDRGGYGYTF
>.|12|TRBV2|many|TRBJ1-5
TGTGCCAGCACAAGAGGTTTGGAGCCCCAGCATTTT
CASTRGLEPQHF
>.|14|TRBV5-5|few|TRBJ2-2
TGTGCCAGCAGAAGGGACTCTCACACCGGGGAGCTGTTTTTT
CASRRDSHTGELFF
>.|14|TRBV7-8|many|TRBJ1-2
TGTGCCAGCAGCTTAGCGGTGGGGCCTAAAGGCTACACCTTC
CASSLAVGPKGYTF
>.|14|TRBV12-3/TRBV12-4|few|TRBJ1-5
TGTGCCAGCAGAGGGGGGGCGGGCAATCAGCCCCAGCATTTT
CASRGGAGNQPQHF
>.|15|TRBV6-1|many|TRBJ2-7
TGTGCCAGCATCGAAGGAATGGCAGGTCCCTACGAGCAGTACTTC
CASIEGMAGPYEQYF
>TRBD2|17|TRBV10-3|many|TRBJ2-3
TGTGCCATCAGTCGGGGGGGAAGCGGGACTAGCACAGATACGCAGTATTTT
CAISRGGSGTSTDTQYF
>.|17|TRBV28|many|TRBJ2-2
TGTGCCAGCAGTTTTAATTTAGGGGGGTCGGACACCGGGGAGCTGTTTTTT
CASSFNLGGSDTGELFF
>.|14|TRBV28|.|TRBJ2-1
TGTGCCAGCAGTTTAACCCAGGGCTGGAATGAGCAGTTCTTC
CASSLTQGWNEQFF
>TRBD1|15|TRBV6-5|many|TRBJ1-1
TGTGCCAGCAGTTACTCGCCAGGGGGGAGAACTGAAGCTTTCTTT
CASSYSPGGRTEAFF
>.|15|TRBV11-2|many|TRBJ2-7
TGTGCCAGCAGCTTAGTCGGGCGGAAATCCTACGAGCAGTACTTC
CASSLVGRKSYEQYF
>.|22|TRBV15|.|TRBJ2-2
.
CATSATGRWETQYFGPGGELFF
>.|11|TRBV12-3/TRBV12-4|many|TRBJ1-3
TGTGCCAGCAGTTTTAGATACACCATATATTTT
CASSFRYTIYF
>TRBD1|15|TRBV18|many|TRBJ1-1
TGTGCCAGCTCAACACAACAGGGGCGGAACACTGAAGCTTTCTTT
CASSTQQGRNTEAFF
>.|15|TRBV12-3/TRBV12-4|many|TRBJ1-5
TGTGCCAGCAGTTTAGAGGGTATGCGCAATCAGCCCCAGCATTTT
CASSLEGMRNQPQHF
>.|13|TRBV6-1|many|TRBJ2-7
TGTGCCAGCAGTGAAGGGTACAAGTACGAGCAGTACTTC
CASSEGYKYEQYF
>.|16|TRBV6-5|many|TRBJ1-2
TGTGCCAGCAGTTTTCTTACTCCGGGAAATCCTGCTGGCTACACCTTC
CASSFLTPGNPAGYTF
>TRBD1|16|TRBV7-8|many|TRBJ2-7
TGTGCCAGCAGCCCATGGACAGGCCGTTCTTCATACGAGCAGTACTTC
CASSPWTGRSSYEQYF
>.|12|TRBV3-1|many|TRBJ1-2
TGTGCCACCACGGACAGAGGCTATGGCTACACCTTC
CATTDRGYGYTF
>TRBD2|16|TRBV20-1|once|TRBJ2-7
TGCAGTGCTAGAGATGAGAGTAGCGGGATGGACTACGAGCAGTACTTC
CSARDESSGMDYEQYF
>.|15|TRBV6-1|many|TRBJ2-2
TGTGCCAGCAGTCAAAATACAGGGAACACCGGGGAGCTGTTTTTT
CASSQNTGNTGELFF
>TRBD1|13|TRBV6-5|many|TRBJ2-7
TGTGCCAGCAGTAATCAGGGGGAGCTCGAGCAGTACTTC
CASSNQGELEQYF
>.|16|TRBV2|many|TRBJ1-5
TGTGCCAGCAGCCCTACAGTGGGAATGAGCAATCAGCCCCAGCATTTT
CASSPTVGMSNQPQHF
>TRBD1|15|TRBV6-1|once|TRBJ1-1
TGTGCCAGCAGGAGCGGGACAGGCGTAGTACCTGAAGCTTTCTTT
CASRSGTGVVPEAFF
>TRBD1|15|TRBV28|many|TRBJ2-7
TGTGCCAGCAGGCTCTCAGGGACAGGGAGGTACGAGCAGTACTTC
CASRLSGTGRYEQYF
>.|13|TRBV10-3|many|TRBJ2-2
TGTGCCATCTTATCAGCGAACACCGGGGAGCTGTTTTTT
CAILSANTGELFF
>.|14|TRBV28|.|TRBJ2-7
TGTGCCAGCAGTTTCCCCCCAGGTGACTACGAGCAGTACTTC
CASSFPPGDYEQYF